This entry lists 16 T cell receptor beta chains sequenced from one sample in a study of blood T cell repertoires in COVID-19. Clones were read by immunoSEQ multiplex PCR, and TCRdb kept only the in-frame ones, dropping some. This table has around 72,000 clones, roughly 87% appearing once. The specimen was peripheral blood. The receptors derive from a woman aged 45-65 years with acute or convalescent COVID-19.

The J gene is TRBJ1-1, the V gene TRBV19; D is unresolved. The CDR3 is 14 residues long. From germline, CDR1 is LNHDA and CDR2 SQIVND (reference sequence). V was clipped by 5 bases and J by 1 base, with 11 bases between them. The CDR3 here is CASSGGIPNTEAFF. CDR3 bases: TGTGCCAGTAGTGGCGGGATACCGAACACTGAAGCTTTCTTT.

This clone was detected only a few times. V usage is TRBV30 and J usage is TRBJ1-3, with D perhaps matching TRBD1 (6 bases). CDR3 length equals 15 residues. V lost 3 bases to trimming and J lost 1 base, with 13 bases between them. Germline V CDR1 and CDR2: GTSNPN, SVGIG (reference sequence). CDR3 DNA sequence: TGTGCCTGGAGGAAACAGGGAACTTCTGGAAACACCATATATTTT. This gives the protein CAWRKQGTSGNTIYF. Full variable domain (outside the CDR3, taken from reference TRBV30 and TRBJ1-3): SQTIHQWPATLVQPVGSPLSLECTVEGTSNPNLYWYRQAAGRGLQLLFYSVGIGQISSEVPQNLSASRPQDRQFILSSKKLLLSDSGFYLCAWRKQGTSGNTIYFGEGSWLTVV.

V gene TRBV3-1 (or the pseudogene TRBV3-2) combines with J gene TRBJ1-2; no reliable D call. Trimming took 3 bases from V and 0 from J, leaving 8 bases between them. There are 14 residues in the CDR3. Germline-derived CDR1 and CDR2 are LGHDT and YNNKEL (reference sequence). CDR3 nucleotides: TGTGCCAGCAGCCAGCGTTCCGCTAACTATGGCTACACCTTC. Residues: CASSQRSANYGYTF.

The J gene is TRBJ1-2, the V gene TRBV19; TRBD1 matches 8 bases. Trimming cost V 5 bases and J 4 bases; bases outside gene matches: 9. CDR1 is LNHDA, CDR2 SQIVND, per germline (reference sequence). This CDR3 has 15 amino acids. The CDR3 DNA reads TGTGCCAGTAGTCCAGGACAGGGAGTTGGCTATGGCTACACCTTC. Amino acid sequence: CASSPGQGVGYGYTF.

CDR3 in DNA: TGTGCCAGCAGGAAGGGGAAAAGCTCCTACGAGCAGTACTTC. As protein: CASRKGKSSYEQYF. The chain recombines TRBV2 with TRBJ2-7, with D perhaps TRBD1 (5 bases). The V and J ends lost 6 bases and 0 bases respectively, with 12 bases between them. The CDR3 loop spans 14 amino acids. CDR1 is SNHLY, CDR2 FYNNEI, per germline.

This clone appeared once. This sequence joins TRBV5-1 and TRBJ1-1; 10 bases fit TRBD1. Germline V gives CDR1 SGHRS, CDR2 YFSETQ. This CDR3 is 16 amino acids long. J was trimmed by 0 bases and V by 3 bases; bases with no gene match: 5. The CDR3 DNA sequence: TGCGCCAGCAGCTGGGGGACAGGGGTTATGAACACTGAAGCTTTCTTT. Residues: CASSWGTGVMNTEAFF.

The gene calls are TRBV19 and TRBJ1-4; no clear D. CDR3 length: 13 residues. Germline V CDR1 and CDR2: LNHDA, SQIVND (reference sequence). V lost 7 bases and J 8 bases, leaving 14 bases between the germline ends. CDR3 residues: CASNPSPGEKLFF. The CDR3 nucleotides are TGTGCCAGTAATCCCTCCCCGGGGGAAAAACTGTTTTTT.

In its sample, this clone was seen once. This sequence joins TRBV11-3 and TRBJ2-3; 8 bases line up with TRBD2. With V trimmed by 5 bases and J by 2 bases, 6 bases remained unmatched. The CDR3 totals 15 residues. Germline lookup yields CDR1 SGHNT and CDR2 YENEEA. CDR3 loop: CASSRRGGSTDTQYF. CDR3 sequence (DNA): TGTGCCAGCAGCCGACGGGGGGGATCCACAGATACGCAGTATTTT.

The genes are TRBV5-1 and TRBJ1-2; 9 nucleotides agree with TRBD1. The V segment lost 5 bases and the J segment 0 bases; nucleotides outside the gene matches: 2. Germline V gene lookup returns CDR1 SGHRS and CDR2 YFSETQ. The CDR3 contains 14 residues. The CDR3 loop is CASRRQGANYGYTF. CDR3 in DNA: TGCGCCAGCAGGCGACAGGGGGCTAACTATGGCTACACCTTC. Full variable domain (outside the CDR3, taken from reference TRBV5-1 and TRBJ1-2): KAGVTQTPRYLIKTRGQQVTLSCSPISGHRSVSWYQQTPGQGLQFLFEYFSETQRNKGNFPGRFSGRQFSNSRSEMNVSTLELGDSALYLCASRRQGANYGYTFGSGTRLTVV.

The V and J genes are TRBV2 and TRBJ2-5, with 8 bases lining up with TRBD2. The J segment lost 5 bases and the V segment lost 7 bases, leaving 9 bases of the junction unmatched. Germline CDR1 reads SNHLY; CDR2 reads FYNNEI. The CDR3 consists of 14 residues. Written as DNA, the CDR3 is TGTGCCAGCACCCTGAGCGGGGGTAGGGAGACCCAGTACTTC. Translated: CASTLSGGRETQYF.

This chain joins TRBV28 and TRBJ1-2, with D tentatively TRBD1 (6 bases). The CDR3 totals 14 residues. Germline lookup yields CDR1 MDHEN and CDR2 SYDVKM. V was pared by 6 bases and J by 2 bases, with 13 bases between. CDR3 amino acids: CASRLRGGNYGYTF. CDR3 coding DNA: TGTGCCAGCAGGCTCAGGGGAGGGAACTATGGCTACACCTTC.

This clone was seen only once. The rearrangement links TRBV7-3 to TRBJ2-3; weak D call: TRBD2 (6 bases). Trimming stripped 2 bases from V and 0 bases from J, with 6 bases between. Germline V gene data show CDR1 as SGHTA and CDR2 as FQGTGA. The CDR3 totals 14 residues. CDR3 sequence (DNA): TGTGCCAGCAGCTTAGGGACTAGCACAGATACGCAGTATTTT. Translation gives CASSLGTSTDTQYF.

The V and J genes are TRBV29-1 and TRBJ2-3; no firm D call. V lost 1 base and J lost 5, with 7 bases in between. The CDR3 extends over 12 amino acids. Germline lookup yields CDR1 SQVTM and CDR2 ANQGSEA. CDR3 protein: CSVEGFGDTQYF. The CDR3 DNA reads as TGCAGCGTTGAAGGGTTCGGAGATACGCAGTATTTT.

The J gene is TRBJ2-7, the V gene TRBV5-1; D might be TRBD2 (5 bases). Germline V lookup: CDR1 SGHRS, CDR2 YFSETQ. Trimming pared 7 bases from V and 0 bases from J, leaving 8 bases between. This CDR3 region has 12 residues. The CDR3 protein is CASQRDSYEQYF. Here the CDR3 DNA reads TGCGCCAGCCAGAGGGACTCCTACGAGCAGTACTTC.

V usage is TRBV29-1 and J usage is TRBJ1-1; D is undetermined. Germline V gene lookup returns CDR1 SQVTM and CDR2 ANQGSEA. Deletions cut 5 bases from V and 1 base from J, with 11 bases between. The CDR3 loop spans 13 amino acids. CDR3 region: CSVLGGENTEAFF. Here the CDR3 DNA reads TGCAGCGTTTTAGGCGGTGAGAACACTGAAGCTTTCTTT.

V gene TRBV7-2 combines with J gene TRBJ2-5; D is unresolved. The CDR3 spans 13 residues. V gave up 2 bases and J gave up 3 bases, with 7 bases separating them. In germline, CDR1 is SGHTA, CDR2 FQGNSA. This CDR3 is CASSLIIEETQYF. In nucleotides, the CDR3 is TGTGCCAGCAGCTTAATTATAGAAGAGACCCAGTACTTC.